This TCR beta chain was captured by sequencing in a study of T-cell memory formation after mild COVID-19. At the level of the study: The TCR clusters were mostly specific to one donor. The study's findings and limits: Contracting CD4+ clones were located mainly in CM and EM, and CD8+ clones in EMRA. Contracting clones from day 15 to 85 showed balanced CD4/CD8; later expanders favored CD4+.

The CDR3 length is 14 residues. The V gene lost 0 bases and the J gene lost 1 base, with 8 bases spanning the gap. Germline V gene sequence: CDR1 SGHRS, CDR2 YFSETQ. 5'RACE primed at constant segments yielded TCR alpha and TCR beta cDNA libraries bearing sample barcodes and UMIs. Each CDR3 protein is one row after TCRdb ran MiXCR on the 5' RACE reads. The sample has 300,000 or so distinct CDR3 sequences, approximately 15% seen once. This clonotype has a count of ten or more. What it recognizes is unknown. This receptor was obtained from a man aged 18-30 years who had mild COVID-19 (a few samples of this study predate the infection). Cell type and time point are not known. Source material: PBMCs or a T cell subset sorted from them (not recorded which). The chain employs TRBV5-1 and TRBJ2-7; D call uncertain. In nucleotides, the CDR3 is TGCGCCAGCAGCTTGGCCGACGGTTCCTACGAGCAGTACGTC. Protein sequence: CASSLADGSYEQYV.